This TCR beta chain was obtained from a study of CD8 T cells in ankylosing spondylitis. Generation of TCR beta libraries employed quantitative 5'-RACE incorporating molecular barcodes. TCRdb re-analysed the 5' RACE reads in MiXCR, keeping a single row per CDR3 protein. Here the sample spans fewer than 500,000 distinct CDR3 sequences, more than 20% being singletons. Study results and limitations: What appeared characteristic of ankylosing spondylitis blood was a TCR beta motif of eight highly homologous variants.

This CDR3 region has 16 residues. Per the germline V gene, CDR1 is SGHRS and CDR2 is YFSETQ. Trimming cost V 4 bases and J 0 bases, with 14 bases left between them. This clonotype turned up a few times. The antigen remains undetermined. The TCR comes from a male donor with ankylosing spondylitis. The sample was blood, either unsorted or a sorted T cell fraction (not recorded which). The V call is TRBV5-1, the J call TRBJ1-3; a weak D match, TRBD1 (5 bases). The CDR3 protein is CASSASGTASGNTIYF. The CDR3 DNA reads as TGCGCCAGCAGCGCCTCCGGGACGGCCTCTGGAAACACCATATATTTT.